This T cell receptor beta chain was found in a study of cytomegalovirus exposure and HLA in healthy donors. Study results and caveats: The tendency of first-cohort TCR clusters to co-occur in the 120 validation repertoires was identified by a subsequent analysis. Rarity marked most TCR sequences, yet some public TCRs occurred in many donors.

Profiled with immunoSEQ multiplex PCR; TCRdb holds only in-frame clones, not every one. The sample lists about 140,000 clones, around 85% occurring once. Per the germline V gene, CDR1 is MDHEN and CDR2 is SYDVKM. Trimming took 7 bases from V and 0 from J, leaving 19 bases between them. This CDR3 is 16 amino acids long. The donors formed part of the approximately 130-subject validation cohort, distinct from the approximately 670-subject first cohort. As concerns this clone: Its antigen is undetermined.

The receptor comes from a man between 18 and 35 years old in good health and CMV-seronegative. Material: PBMCs. The rearrangement joins TRBV28 to TRBJ2-7, with a possible D match to TRBD1 (5 bases). CDR3 coding DNA: TGTGCCAGCACCCTGGGGCCGGGTCCCAGCTCCTACGAGCAGTACTTC. It is translated as CASTLGPGPSSYEQYF.